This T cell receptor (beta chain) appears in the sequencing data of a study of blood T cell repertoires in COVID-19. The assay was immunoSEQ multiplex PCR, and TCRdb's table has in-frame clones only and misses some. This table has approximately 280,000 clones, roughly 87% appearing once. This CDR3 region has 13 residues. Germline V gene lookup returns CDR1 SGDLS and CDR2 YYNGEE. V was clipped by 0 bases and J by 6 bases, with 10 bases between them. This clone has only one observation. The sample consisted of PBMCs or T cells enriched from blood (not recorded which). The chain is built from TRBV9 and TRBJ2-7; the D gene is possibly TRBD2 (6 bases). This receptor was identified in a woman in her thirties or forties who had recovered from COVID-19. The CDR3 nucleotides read TGTGCCAGCAGCGTAGTTGAGGGAGGCGAGCAGTACTTC. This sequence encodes CASSVVEGGEQYF.